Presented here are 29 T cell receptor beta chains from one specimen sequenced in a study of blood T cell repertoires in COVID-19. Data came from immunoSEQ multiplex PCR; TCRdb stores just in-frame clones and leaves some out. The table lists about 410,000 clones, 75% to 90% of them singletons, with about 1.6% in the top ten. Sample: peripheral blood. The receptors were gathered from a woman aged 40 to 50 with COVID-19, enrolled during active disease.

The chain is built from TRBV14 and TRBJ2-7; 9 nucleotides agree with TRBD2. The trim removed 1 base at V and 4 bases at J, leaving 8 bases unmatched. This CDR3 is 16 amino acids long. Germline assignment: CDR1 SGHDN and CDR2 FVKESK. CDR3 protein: CASSQGLAGRIYEQYF. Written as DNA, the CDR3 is TGTGCCAGCAGCCAAGGGCTAGCGGGGAGAATTTACGAGCAGTACTTC.

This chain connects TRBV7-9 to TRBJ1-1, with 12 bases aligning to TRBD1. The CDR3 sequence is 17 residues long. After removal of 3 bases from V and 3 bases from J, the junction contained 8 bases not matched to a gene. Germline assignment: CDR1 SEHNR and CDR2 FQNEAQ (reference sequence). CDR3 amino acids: CASSFRGQGAVDTEAFF. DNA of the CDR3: TGTGCCAGCAGCTTTAGGGGACAGGGGGCGGTGGACACTGAAGCTTTCTTT.

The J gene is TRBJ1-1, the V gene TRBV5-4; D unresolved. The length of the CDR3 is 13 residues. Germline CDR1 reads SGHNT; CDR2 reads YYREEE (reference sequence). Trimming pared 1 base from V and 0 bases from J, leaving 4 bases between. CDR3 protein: CASSLSLNTEAFF. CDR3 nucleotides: TGTGCCAGCAGCTTGAGCCTGAACACTGAAGCTTTCTTT.

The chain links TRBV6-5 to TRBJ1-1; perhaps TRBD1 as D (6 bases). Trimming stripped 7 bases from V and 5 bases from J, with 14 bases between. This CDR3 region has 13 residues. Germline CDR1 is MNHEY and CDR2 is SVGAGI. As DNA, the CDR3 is TGTGCCAGCACGATTACAGGGTGGACTGAAGCTTTCTTT. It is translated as CASTITGWTEAFF.

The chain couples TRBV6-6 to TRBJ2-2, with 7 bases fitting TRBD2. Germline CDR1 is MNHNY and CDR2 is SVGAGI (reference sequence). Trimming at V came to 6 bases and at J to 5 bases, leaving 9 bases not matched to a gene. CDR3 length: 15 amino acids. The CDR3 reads CASSPAGARTGELFF. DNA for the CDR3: TGTGCCAGCAGCCCCGCGGGAGCGCGAACCGGGGAGCTGTTTTTT.

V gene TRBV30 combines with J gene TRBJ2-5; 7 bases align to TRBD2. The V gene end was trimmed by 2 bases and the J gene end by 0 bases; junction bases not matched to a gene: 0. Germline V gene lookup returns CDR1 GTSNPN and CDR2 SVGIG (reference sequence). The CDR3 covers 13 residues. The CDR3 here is CAWSRGDQETQYF. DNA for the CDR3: TGTGCCTGGAGTCGGGGGGACCAAGAGACCCAGTACTTC.

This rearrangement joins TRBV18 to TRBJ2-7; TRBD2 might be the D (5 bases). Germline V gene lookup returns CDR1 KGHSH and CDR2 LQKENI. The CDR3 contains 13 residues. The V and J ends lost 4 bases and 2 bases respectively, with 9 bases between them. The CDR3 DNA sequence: TGTGCCAGCTCACTAGACGGGACCTACGAGCAGTACTTC. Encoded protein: CASSLDGTYEQYF.

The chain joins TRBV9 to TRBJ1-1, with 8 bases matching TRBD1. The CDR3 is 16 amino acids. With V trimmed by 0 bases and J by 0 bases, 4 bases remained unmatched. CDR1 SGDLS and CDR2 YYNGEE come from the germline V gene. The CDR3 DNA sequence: TGTGCCAGCAGCGTAGTTGGGACAGGATTGAACACTGAAGCTTTCTTT. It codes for CASSVVGTGLNTEAFF.

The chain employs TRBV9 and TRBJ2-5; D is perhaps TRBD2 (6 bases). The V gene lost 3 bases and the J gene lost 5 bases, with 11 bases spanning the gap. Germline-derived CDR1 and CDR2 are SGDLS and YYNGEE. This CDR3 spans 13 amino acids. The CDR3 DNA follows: TGTGCCAGCAGCGCGATTGGGGGGGAGACCCAGTACTTC. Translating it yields CASSAIGGETQYF. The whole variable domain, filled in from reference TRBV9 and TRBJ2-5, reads DSGVTQTPKHLITATGQRVTLRCSPRSGDLSVYWYQQSLDQGLQFLIQYYNGEERAKGNILERFSAQQFPDLHSELNLSSLELGDSALYFCASSAIGGETQYFGPGTRLLVL.

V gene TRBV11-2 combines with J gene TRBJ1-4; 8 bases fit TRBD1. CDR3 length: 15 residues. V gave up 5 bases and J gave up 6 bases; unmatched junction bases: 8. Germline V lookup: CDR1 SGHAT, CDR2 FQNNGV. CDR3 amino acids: CASSLQGGTDEKLFF. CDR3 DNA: TGTGCCAGCAGCCTACAGGGGGGGACGGATGAAAAACTGTTTTTT.

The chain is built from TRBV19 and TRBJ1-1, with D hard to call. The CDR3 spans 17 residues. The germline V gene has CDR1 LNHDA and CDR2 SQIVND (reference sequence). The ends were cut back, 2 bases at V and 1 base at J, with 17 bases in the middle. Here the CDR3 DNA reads TGTGCCAGTAGTATATTCGGCAGGCGCAGGCCGAACACTGAAGCTTTCTTT. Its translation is CASSIFGRRRPNTEAFF.

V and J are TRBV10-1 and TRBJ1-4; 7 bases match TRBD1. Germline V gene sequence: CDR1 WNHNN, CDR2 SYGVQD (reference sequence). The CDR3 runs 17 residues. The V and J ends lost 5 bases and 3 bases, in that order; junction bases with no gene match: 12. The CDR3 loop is CASSRSGKGAANEKLFF. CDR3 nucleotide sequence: TGCGCCAGCAGTAGGTCCGGGAAGGGGGCAGCTAATGAAAAACTGTTTTTT.

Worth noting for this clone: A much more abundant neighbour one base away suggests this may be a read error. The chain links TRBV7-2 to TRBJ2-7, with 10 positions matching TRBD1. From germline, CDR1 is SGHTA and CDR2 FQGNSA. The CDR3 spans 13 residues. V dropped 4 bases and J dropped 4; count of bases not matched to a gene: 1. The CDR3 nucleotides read TGTGCCAGCAGCTCGGACAGGGGGTACGAGCAGTACTTC. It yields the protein CASSSDRGYEQYF.

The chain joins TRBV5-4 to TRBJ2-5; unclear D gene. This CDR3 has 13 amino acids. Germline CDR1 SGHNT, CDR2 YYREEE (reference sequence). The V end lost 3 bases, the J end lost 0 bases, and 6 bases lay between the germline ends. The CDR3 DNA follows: TGTGCCAGCAGCTACCCTAACCAAGAGACCCAGTACTTC. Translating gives CASSYPNQETQYF.

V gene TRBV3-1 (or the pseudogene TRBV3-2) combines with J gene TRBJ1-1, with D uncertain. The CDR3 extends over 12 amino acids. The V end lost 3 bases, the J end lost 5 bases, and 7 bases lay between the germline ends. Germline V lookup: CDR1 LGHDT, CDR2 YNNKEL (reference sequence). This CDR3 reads CASSQRSTEAFF. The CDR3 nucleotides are TGTGCCAGCAGCCAGCGGAGTACTGAAGCTTTCTTT.

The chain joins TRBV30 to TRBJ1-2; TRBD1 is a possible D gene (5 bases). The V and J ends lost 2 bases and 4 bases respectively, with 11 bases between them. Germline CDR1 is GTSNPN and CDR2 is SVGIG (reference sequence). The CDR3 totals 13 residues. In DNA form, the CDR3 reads TGTGCCTGGAGTCCCGGGACTCCCTATGGCTACACCTTC. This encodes CAWSPGTPYGYTF.

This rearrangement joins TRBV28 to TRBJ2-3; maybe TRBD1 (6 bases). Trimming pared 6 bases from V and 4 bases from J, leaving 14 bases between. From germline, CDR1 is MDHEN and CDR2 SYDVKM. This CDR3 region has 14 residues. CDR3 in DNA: TGTGCCAGCAGAGCCTCAGGGGACGCAGATACGCAGTATTTT. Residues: CASRASGDADTQYF.

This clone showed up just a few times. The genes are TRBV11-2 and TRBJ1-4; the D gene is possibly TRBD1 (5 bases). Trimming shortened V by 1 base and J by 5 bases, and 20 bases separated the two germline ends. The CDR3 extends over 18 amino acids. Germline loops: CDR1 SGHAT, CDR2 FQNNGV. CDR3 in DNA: TGTGCCAGCAGCTTAGGGAAGGGCCAAGGGGCGAGGAATGAAAAACTGTTTTTT. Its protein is CASSLGKGQGARNEKLFF.

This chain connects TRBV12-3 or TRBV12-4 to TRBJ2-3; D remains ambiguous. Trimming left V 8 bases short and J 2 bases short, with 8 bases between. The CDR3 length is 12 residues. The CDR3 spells CASAGVTDTQYF. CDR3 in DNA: TGTGCCAGCGCCGGTGTCACAGATACGCAGTATTTT.

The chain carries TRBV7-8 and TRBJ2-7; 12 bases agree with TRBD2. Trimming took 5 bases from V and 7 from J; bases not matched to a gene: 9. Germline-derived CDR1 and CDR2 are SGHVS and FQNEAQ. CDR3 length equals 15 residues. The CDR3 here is CASSPSSGGAGEQYF. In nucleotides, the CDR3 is TGTGCCAGCAGCCCCTCTAGCGGGGGGGCCGGGGAGCAGTACTTC. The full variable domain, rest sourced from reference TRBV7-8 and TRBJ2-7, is GAGVSQSPRYKVAKRGQDVALRCDPISGHVSLFWYQQALGQGPEFLTYFQNEAQLDKSGLPSDRFFAERPEGSVSTLKIQRTQQEDSAVYLCASSPSSGGAGEQYFGPGTRLTVT.

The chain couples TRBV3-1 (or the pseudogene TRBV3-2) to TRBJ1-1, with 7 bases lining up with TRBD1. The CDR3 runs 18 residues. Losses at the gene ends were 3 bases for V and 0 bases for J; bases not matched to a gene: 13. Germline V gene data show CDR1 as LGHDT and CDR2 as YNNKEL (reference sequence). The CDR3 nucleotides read TGTGCCAGCAGCCAGATTAAGACAGGGTGGTCTATGAACACTGAAGCTTTCTTT. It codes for CASSQIKTGWSMNTEAFF.

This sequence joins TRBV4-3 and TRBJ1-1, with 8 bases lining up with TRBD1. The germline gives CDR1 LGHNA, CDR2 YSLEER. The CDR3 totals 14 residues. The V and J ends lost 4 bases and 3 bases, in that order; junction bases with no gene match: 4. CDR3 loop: CASSRGQGYTEAFF. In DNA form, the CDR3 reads TGCGCCAGCAGCCGCGGACAGGGCTACACTGAAGCTTTCTTT.

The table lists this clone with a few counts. This chain's CDR3 is CASSLYQPQHF. As DNA, the CDR3 is TGTGCCAGCAGTCTGTATCAGCCCCAGCATTTT. This chain connects TRBV28 to TRBJ1-5; D gene ambiguous. V was cut by 5 bases and J by 5 bases, with 4 bases left in between. This CDR3 has 11 amino acids. Per germline, CDR1 MDHEN and CDR2 SYDVKM. The full variable domain, rest sourced from reference TRBV28 and TRBJ1-5, is DVKVTQSSRYLVKRTGEKVFLECVQDMDHENMFWYRQDPGLGLRLIYFSYDVKMKEKGDIPEGYSVSREKKERFSLILESASTNQTSMYLCASSLYQPQHFGDGTRLSIL.

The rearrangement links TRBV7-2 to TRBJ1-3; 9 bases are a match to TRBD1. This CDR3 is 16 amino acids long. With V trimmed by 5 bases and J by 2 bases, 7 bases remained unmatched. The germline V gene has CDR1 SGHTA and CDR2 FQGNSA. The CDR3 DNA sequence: TGTGCCAGCAGCACCCGGACAGGGGAGGCTGGAAACACCATATATTTT. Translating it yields CASSTRTGEAGNTIYF.

CDR3: CASSPHRLLSYEQYF. The DNA for the CDR3 is TGTGCCAGCAGTCCCCACAGACTACTTTCCTACGAGCAGTACTTC. The J gene is TRBJ2-7, the V gene TRBV11-2, with TRBD2 as a possible D gene (5 bases). Deletions cut 6 bases from V and 1 base from J, with 16 bases between. CDR1 and CDR2 (germline): SGHAT, FQNNGV. The CDR3 runs to 15 residues.

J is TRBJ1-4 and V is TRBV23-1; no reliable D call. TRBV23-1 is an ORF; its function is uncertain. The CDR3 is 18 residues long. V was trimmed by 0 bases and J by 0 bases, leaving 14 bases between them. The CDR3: CASSQSRVPSATNEKLFF. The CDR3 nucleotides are TGCGCCAGCAGTCAATCGAGGGTACCCTCTGCAACTAATGAAAAACTGTTTTTT.

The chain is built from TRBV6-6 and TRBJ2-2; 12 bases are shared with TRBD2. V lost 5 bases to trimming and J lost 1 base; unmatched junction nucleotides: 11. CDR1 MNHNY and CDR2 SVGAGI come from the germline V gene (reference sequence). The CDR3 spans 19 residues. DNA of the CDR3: TGTGCCAGCAGTCGTAGACTAGCGGGAGCGTTTAGGAACACCGGGGAGCTGTTTTTT. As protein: CASSRRLAGAFRNTGELFF.

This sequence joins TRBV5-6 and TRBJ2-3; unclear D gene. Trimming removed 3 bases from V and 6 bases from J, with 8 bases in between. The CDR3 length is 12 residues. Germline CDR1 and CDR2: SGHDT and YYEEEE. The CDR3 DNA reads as TGTGCCAGCAGCTCTCTGTCGGATACGCAGTATTTT. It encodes CASSSLSDTQYF.

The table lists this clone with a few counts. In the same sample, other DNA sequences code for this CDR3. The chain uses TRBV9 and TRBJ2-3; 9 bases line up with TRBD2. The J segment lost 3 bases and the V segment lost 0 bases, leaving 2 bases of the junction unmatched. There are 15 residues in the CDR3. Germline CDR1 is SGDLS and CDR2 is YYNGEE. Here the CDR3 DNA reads TGTGCCAGCAGCGTAGGCGGGGGGGCTACAGATACGCAGTATTTT. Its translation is CASSVGGGATDTQYF.